This TCR beta chain came from a study of cytomegalovirus exposure and HLA in healthy donors. Vbeta (60) and Jbeta (13) primers were used in the PCR. Authors' analysis steps: Per a later analysis, the number of unique TCR beta chains was 75 million to 90 million, of which 9 million to 14 million were shared. Sequencing was performed with immunoSEQ multiplex PCR; in TCRdb, only in-frame clones are kept and a portion is missing. V, J and clone size are taken as reported in that table, and D and trimming were inferred from the DNA itself. Among approximately 100,000 clones, over 75% were seen once, and the ten largest hold about 5.4%. There are 13 residues in the CDR3. The V gene lost 10 bases and the J gene lost 4 bases, with 13 bases spanning the gap. Germline V CDR1 and CDR2: MNHNS, SASEGT. This clone was counted once. The antigen is not known. Study-level results: Available immune exposure information covered CMV serostatus only.

The sequence was obtained from a woman under 30 in good health and CMV-seropositive. The V and J genes are TRBV6-1 and TRBJ1-4; D is possibly TRBD1 (6 bases). The sample taken for sequencing was PBMCs. This CDR3 is CATPTGYNEKLFF. The CDR3 region has the DNA TGTGCCACCCCGACAGGTTATAATGAAAAACTGTTTTTT.